The 5 T cell receptor beta chains listed next were all sequenced from one sample in a study of blood T cell repertoires in COVID-19. Sequencing used immunoSEQ multiplex PCR; TCRdb keeps in-frame clones, though not all of them. Found here are 250,000 to 350,000 clones, 80% to 90% of them singletons; the top ten hold roughly 5.9%. The sample taken for sequencing was peripheral blood. The receptors shown here come from a woman aged 45-65 years with COVID-19, enrolled during active disease.

The genes are TRBV5-8 and TRBJ1-2; TRBD1 might be the D (6 bases). V lost 4 bases, J lost 4 bases, and 20 bases lay in between. Germline CDR1 and CDR2: SGHTS and YDEGEE. The CDR3 has 16 residues. The CDR3 coding sequence is TGTGCCAGCAGCACCAGGGGTTCAGGCGTGGTCTATGGCTACACCTTC. Translation gives CASSTRGSGVVYGYTF.

V gene TRBV24-1 combines with J gene TRBJ2-7; 10 bases map to TRBD1. Unmatched junction bases numbered 4, after V lost 1 base and J lost 5 bases. Germline V gene data show CDR1 as KGHDR and CDR2 as SFDVKD. The CDR3 has 15 amino acids. The CDR3 reads CATSDFGDRGHEQYF. The CDR3 DNA sequence: TGTGCCACCAGTGATTTCGGGGACAGGGGCCACGAGCAGTACTTC.

The rearrangement links TRBV3-1 (or the pseudogene TRBV3-2) to TRBJ2-1, with D possibly TRBD2 on 7 matching bases. Per germline, CDR1 LGHDT and CDR2 YNNKEL (reference sequence). The CDR3 consists of 16 residues. V shed 3 bases and J shed 7 bases, with 19 bases lying between them. The CDR3 DNA is TGTGCCAGCAGCCAGAGGCTAGCGGAAACAGGGAATGAGCAGTTCTTC. It translates to CASSQRLAETGNEQFF.

This clone occurred once. The chain joins TRBV7-2 to TRBJ1-3, with 8 bases identical to TRBD1. CDR1 is SGHTA, CDR2 FQGNSA, per germline. J was trimmed by 4 bases and V by 2 bases; bases with no gene match: 4. CDR3 length: 15 amino acids. CDR3 region: CASSLRGQVGNTIYF. DNA for the CDR3: TGTGCCAGCAGCTTAAGGGGACAGGTGGGAAACACCATATATTTT.

This clone was seen only a few times. The chain joins TRBV29-1 to TRBJ2-2; possible D gene TRBD1, 6 bases. This CDR3 is 14 amino acids long. Deletions cut 7 bases from V and 4 bases from J, with 16 bases between. The germline V gene has CDR1 SQVTM and CDR2 ANQGSEA. CDR3 sequence (DNA): TGCAGCGCCAATGGACAGTGGGGCACCGGGGAGCTGTTTTTT. It is translated as CSANGQWGTGELFF.